This TCR beta chain was sequenced for a study of blood T cell repertoires in COVID-19. Study in general: There were acute and convalescent COVID-19 samples, and they came from the United States, Italy and Spain. PBMCs, B-cell-depleted T cells, or T cells provided the cDNA or gDNA that made up the material.

CDR3 length: 17 amino acids. Germline CDR1 reads LGHNA; CDR2 reads YSLEER. V dropped 0 bases and J dropped 2 bases, with 13 bases sitting between them. Per the authors' pipeline: Amplifying reference gene primers gave estimates of nucleated cell counts. Sequenced by immunoSEQ multiplex PCR; TCRdb stores in-frame clones only, minus some. From that table come the V and J calls and clone size; the DNA was used to work out D and trimming. Here the sample spans about 110,000 clones, 70% to 90% being singletons. The chain is built from TRBV4-3 and TRBJ2-2; D perhaps matches TRBD2 (5 bases). The sequenced sample consisted of peripheral blood. This receptor was taken from a man aged 35 to 55 with active or convalescent COVID-19. CDR3 DNA sequence: TGCGCCAGCAGCCAAGATCCCAGACGGGAAAACACCGGGGAGCTGTTTTTT. Its protein is CASSQDPRRENTGELFF.